This T cell receptor beta chain was captured in a study of shared clonotypes between healthy human individuals. Turning to the study itself: With ages of 18 to 49, the donors were two women and a few men.

Each donor was a Caucasian adult residing in Nashville, Tennessee. This CDR3 has 15 residues. Trimming cost V 6 bases and J 5 bases; bases outside gene matches: 5. Germline CDR1 MNHEY, CDR2 SVGAGI. Replicate PCRs from sorted subsets contained around 200 ng DNA, which is roughly 30,000 T cell genomes. Methods used by the authors: Filtering differed for immunoSEQ, which gave only junction sequences without quality scores. Produced via immunoSEQ multiplex PCR; TCRdb's table is partial and in-frame only. The V and J calls and clone size were taken over from that table, and D and trimming were inferred from the DNA. The sample lists approximately 1,000,000 clones, roughly 80% seen once, with 0.7% to 0.95% in the top ten.

Sequences were obtained from memory CD4+ T cells from PBMCs. Described subset: CD45RA-negative fraction. V is TRBV6-5 and J is TRBJ2-3, with 13 bases fitting TRBD2. The receptor was derived from a man aged 18-30 years in good health. Some clones in this sample may be carry-over from other donors' samples. DNA for the CDR3: TGTGCCAGCAGAGCACTAGCGGGAGGGGTAGATACGCAGTATTTT. It is translated as CASRALAGGVDTQYF.